A selection of T cell receptor beta chains follows, all from one sample in a study of radiotherapy plus CTLA-4 blockade in lung cancer. Only in-frame clones appear in the TCRdb table, and some are missing; sequencing was by immunoSEQ multiplex PCR. The repertoire holds 75,000 to 100,000 clones, with about four fifths as singletons. Sequenced here: peripheral blood, sampled from a patient treated with radiotherapy plus ipilimumab. Source of these receptors: a human donor with non-small cell lung cancer who had a partial response to radiotherapy plus ipilimumab. Some clones in this sample may be carry-over from other donors' samples. Both conserved end residues are part of each CDR3. The D gene is left open where the match is weak. Size is omitted from some rows. Given values are once, few, many or a class for expanded clones.

j_call | v_call | clone_size | d_call | cdr3_nt | cdr3_aa
TRBJ1-2 | TRBV28 | NA | NA | TGTGCCAGCAGTTTGCACTCCATCGGGGTTTATGGCTACACCTTC | CASSLHSIGVYGYTF
TRBJ2-1 | TRBV7-2 | NA | NA | TGTGCCAGCAGCCCCCAGGCTCAGGCCAGCTACAATGAGCAGTTCTTC | CASSPQAQASYNEQFF
TRBJ2-1 | TRBV2 | NA | TRBD1 | TGTGCCAGCAGCCAGGACAGGGGAATCGATGAGCAGTTCTTC | CASSQDRGIDEQFF
TRBJ1-5 | TRBV7-2 | NA | TRBD1 | TGTGCCAGCAGCTACCGGGACAGGGACAATCAGCCCCAGCATTTT | CASSYRDRDNQPQHF
TRBJ2-6 | TRBV5-4 | NA | NA | TGTGCCAGCAGCCTGCGCGGGCAGGCAATGAGCTCTGGGGCCAACGTCCTGACTTTC | CASSLRGQAMSSGANVLTF
TRBJ1-4 | TRBV5-1 | NA | NA | TGCGCCAGCAGTTTTGGGTACAGAACTAATGAAAAACTGTTTTTT | CASSFGYRTNEKLFF
TRBJ1-1 | TRBV6-5 | NA | NA | TGTGCCAGCAGTTACTCGTACAGACGCACTGAAGCTTTCTTT | CASSYSYRRTEAFF
TRBJ2-5 | TRBV19 | NA | NA | TGTGCCAGTAGTGACGCCCCGGGAGCGTTCCAAGAGACCCAGTACTTC | CASSDAPGAFQETQYF
TRBJ1-5 | TRBV6-4 | NA | NA | TGTGCCAGCAGTGACTCGTCTATTGGGCCCCAGCATTTT | CASSDSSIGPQHF
TRBJ1-2 | TRBV5-6 | NA | NA | TGTGCCAGCAGCTTGGCCGTTACAGCCCCCTCCGACAGCTTC | CASSLAVTAPSDSF
TRBJ1-2 | TRBV11-2 | NA | NA | TGTGCCAGCAGCTTAGTTCCGTCTAACTATGGCTACACCTTC | CASSLVPSNYGYTF
TRBJ2-2 | TRBV28 | NA | NA | TGTGCCAGCAGGTCCTTTAGCCACGGGGAGCTGTTTTTT | CASRSFSHGELFF
TRBJ2-7 | TRBV18 | NA | NA | TGTGCCAGCTCTCCCAGGGGTCTCCCCTACGAGCAGTACTTC | CASSPRGLPYEQYF
TRBJ1-4 | TRBV5-4 | few | TRBD1 | TGTGCCAGCAGCTTGGTGCAGGGGGCATATGCAACTAATGAAAAACTGTTTTTT | CASSLVQGAYATNEKLFF
TRBJ2-3 | TRBV5-1 | NA | TRBD2 | TGCGCCAGCCCTGGGGCGGGAGGGCCAACAGATACGCAGTATTTT | CASPGAGGPTDTQYF
TRBJ2-3 | TRBV19 | few | TRBD1 | TGTGCCAGTAGTAAAAGACAGGGGGCAAGAACAGATACGCAGTATTTT | CASSKRQGARTDTQYF
TRBJ1-2 | TRBV9 | NA | TRBD1 | TGTGCCAGCAGCGTGCGACAGGGGATCGGCTACACCTTC | CASSVRQGIGYTF
TRBJ1-6 | TRBV7-2 | once | NA | TGTGCCAGCAGCCTAGATGGACAGTCTATAAACTCACCCCTCCACTTT | CASSLDGQSINSPLHF
TRBJ1-2 | TRBV27 | NA | TRBD1 | TGTGCCAGCAGCCGTCGACAGGGAGATAACTATGGCTACACCTTC | CASSRRQGDNYGYTF
TRBJ2-5 | TRBV18 | NA | NA | TGTGCCAGCTCACGCAGGGTTGAGGTACCGTACTTC | CASSRRVEVPYF
TRBJ1-2 | TRBV19 | NA | NA | TGTGCCAGTAGCCCGACAGTGTCTAACTATGGCTACACCTTC | CASSPTVSNYGYTF
TRBJ2-1 | TRBV7-3 | NA | NA | TGTGCCAGCAGCTTAAGCTCTCGGGCTGTCCAGGGTAGCAATGAGCAGTTCTTC | CASSLSSRAVQGSNEQFF
TRBJ2-3 | TRBV15 | NA | TRBD2 | TGTGCCACGAGTAGGGCCCGGGGGGACACAGATACGCAGTATTTT | CATSRARGDTDTQYF
TRBJ2-7 | TRBV11-3 | NA | TRBD1 | TGTGCCAGCAGCCGGGACAGGGGCTACGAGCAGTACTTC | CASSRDRGYEQYF
TRBJ2-2 | TRBV2 | few | TRBD2 | TGTGCCAGCAGGAAGGGAGGGATAGCGGTCACCGGGGAGCTGTTTTTT | CASRKGGIAVTGELFF
TRBJ1-3 | TRBV7-6 | NA | NA | TGTGCCAGCAGCTCCCAGGAACGAAACACCATATATTTT | CASSSQERNTIYF
TRBJ1-4 | TRBV28 | NA | NA | TGTGCCAGCAGTTGGGGGCCCGAGGTCCCTAATGAAAAACTGTTTTTT | CASSWGPEVPNEKLFF
TRBJ1-1 | TRBV6-5 | few | NA | TGTGCCTCCGGCAGGGGGAACACTGAAGCTTTCTTT | CASGRGNTEAFF